This T cell receptor (beta chain) was found in a study of cytomegalovirus exposure and HLA in healthy donors. For the study at large: Unique TCRs numbering around 80 million, obtained from HLA-typed donors, made up an early data release. Among several hundred genotyped donors, more than 65% fell in the Caucasian-associated ancestry cluster.

CDR3 length: 14 residues. Germline lookup yields CDR1 SGHNT and CDR2 YYREEE (reference sequence). Trimming left V 4 bases short and J 2 bases short, with 13 bases between. In the PCR, 60 Vbeta and 13 Jbeta primers were used. Profiling relied on immunoSEQ multiplex PCR, and the TCRdb table lists in-frame clones only, not all of them. The sample has 150,000 to 200,000 clones, about 80% seen once. The chain combines TRBV5-4 with TRBJ2-7; D is tentatively TRBD1 or TRBD2 (6 bases each). Sequenced: PBMCs. This sequence was found in a woman between 25 and 40 years old in good health and CMV-seronegative. The CDR3 spells CASSLGGSPYEQYF. CDR3 DNA: TGTGCCAGCAGCCTGGGGGGCTCCCCCTACGAGCAGTACTTC.